This entry describes one T cell receptor (beta chain). Its antigen is unidentified. Through a sample-barcoded 5' primer and a J-beta primer mix, a second PCR was run for roughly 6 to 12 cycles. Every molecule of cDNA carried a tag from a template-switch adaptor with 12 random nucleotides. TCRdb reprocessed the 5' RACE reads with MiXCR, giving one entry per CDR3 protein. The data show some 640,000 distinct CDR3 sequences, over 45% seen once. The authors extracted at least 5.5 micrograms of total RNA per sample. These data belong to a study of blood T cells in healthy people across ages. Study-wide results and limits: Diversity figures derived from one million T cells were judged to underestimate the true value. Nothing was known about donor CMV status, and this possibly confounded expanded clonotype changes.

The germline V and J ends were trimmed by 8 bases and 8 bases, with 19 bases remaining between them. Germline V gene sequence: CDR1 MNHEY, CDR2 SVGEGT. CDR3 length: 14 residues. The V and J genes are TRBV6-2 or TRBV6-3 and TRBJ2-1; D is perhaps TRBD1 or TRBD2 (5 bases each). Sequenced: blood. This receptor was taken from a woman between 55 and 75 years old in good health. The CDR3 DNA is TGTGCCAGCGTCCCTGTGGGGGAGTCGGATGAGCAGTTCTTC. Its protein is CASVPVGESDEQFF.